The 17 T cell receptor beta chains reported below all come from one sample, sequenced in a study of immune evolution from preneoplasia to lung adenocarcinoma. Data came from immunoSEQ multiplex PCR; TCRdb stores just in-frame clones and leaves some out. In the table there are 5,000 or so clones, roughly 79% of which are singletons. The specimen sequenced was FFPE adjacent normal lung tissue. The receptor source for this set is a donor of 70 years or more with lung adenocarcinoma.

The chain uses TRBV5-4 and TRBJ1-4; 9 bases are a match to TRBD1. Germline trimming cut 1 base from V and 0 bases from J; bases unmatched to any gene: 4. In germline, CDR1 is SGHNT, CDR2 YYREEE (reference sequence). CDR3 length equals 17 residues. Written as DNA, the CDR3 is TGTGCCAGCAGCTTGCGGACAGGGGCAACAACTAATGAAAAACTGTTTTTT. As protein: CASSLRTGATTNEKLFF.

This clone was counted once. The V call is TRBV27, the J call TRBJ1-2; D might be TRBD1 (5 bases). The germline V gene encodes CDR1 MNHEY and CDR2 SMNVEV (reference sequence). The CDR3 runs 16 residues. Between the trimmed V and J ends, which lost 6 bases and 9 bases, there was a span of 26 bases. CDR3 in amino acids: CASSITYPPRDRSYTF. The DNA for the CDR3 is TGTGCCAGCAGCATAACCTACCCCCCCAGGGATCGGAGCTACACCTTC.

CDR3 in amino acids: CASSLDGTEGGTEAFF. The CDR3 DNA reads as TGTGCCAGCAGCTTGGATGGTACGGAGGGGGGGACTGAAGCTTTCTTT. The genes are TRBV5-4 and TRBJ1-1, with D possibly being TRBD1 (6 bases). The CDR3 spans 16 residues. Trimming removed 0 bases from V and 5 bases from J, with 17 bases in between. CDR1 is SGHNT and CDR2 is YYREEE in the germline V gene (reference sequence).

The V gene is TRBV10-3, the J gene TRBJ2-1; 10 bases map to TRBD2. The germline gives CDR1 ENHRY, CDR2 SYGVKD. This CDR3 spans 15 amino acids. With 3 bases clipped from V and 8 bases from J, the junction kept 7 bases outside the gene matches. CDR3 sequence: CAISDLAGARDEQFF. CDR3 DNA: TGTGCCATCAGTGACCTAGCGGGGGCCAGGGATGAGCAGTTCTTC.

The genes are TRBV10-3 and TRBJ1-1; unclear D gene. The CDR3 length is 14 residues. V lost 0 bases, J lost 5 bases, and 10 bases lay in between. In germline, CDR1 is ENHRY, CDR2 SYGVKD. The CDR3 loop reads CAISESGSGTEAFF. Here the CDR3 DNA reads TGTGCCATCAGTGAGTCAGGGAGTGGGACTGAAGCTTTCTTT.

The CDR3 reads CASSPIADSEAFF. CDR3 DNA sequence: TGTGCCAGCTCACCGATTGCTGATTCTGAAGCTTTCTTT. V gene TRBV18 combines with J gene TRBJ1-1; D call uncertain. The CDR3 totals 13 residues. The germline V and J ends were trimmed by 3 bases and 6 bases, with 11 bases remaining between them. From germline, CDR1 is KGHSH and CDR2 LQKENI. The full variable domain, rest sourced from reference TRBV18 and TRBJ1-1, is NAGVMQNPRHLVRRRGQEARLRCSPMKGHSHVYWYRQLPEEGLKFMVYLQKENIIDESGMPKERFSAEFPKEGPSILRIQQVVRGDSAAYFCASSPIADSEAFFGQGTRLTVV.

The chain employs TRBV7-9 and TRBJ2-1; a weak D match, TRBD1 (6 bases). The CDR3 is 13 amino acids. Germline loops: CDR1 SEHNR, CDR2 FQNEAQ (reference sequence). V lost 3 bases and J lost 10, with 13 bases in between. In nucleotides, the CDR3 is TGTGCCAGCAGCTTTACAGGGATAGGCGAGCAGTTCTTC. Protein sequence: CASSFTGIGEQFF.

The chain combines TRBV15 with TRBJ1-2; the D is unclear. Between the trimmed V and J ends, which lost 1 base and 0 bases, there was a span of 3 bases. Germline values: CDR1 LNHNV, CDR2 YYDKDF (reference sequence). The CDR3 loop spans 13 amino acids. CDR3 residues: CATSRGANYGYTF. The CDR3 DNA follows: TGTGCCACCAGCAGAGGGGCTAACTATGGCTACACCTTC.

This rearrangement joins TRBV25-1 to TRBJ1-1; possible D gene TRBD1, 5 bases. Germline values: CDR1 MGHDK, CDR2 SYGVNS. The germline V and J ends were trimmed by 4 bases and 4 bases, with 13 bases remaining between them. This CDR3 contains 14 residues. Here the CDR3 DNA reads TGTGCCAGCAGTGCTCAGGGTCGAGGCACTGAAGCTTTCTTT. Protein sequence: CASSAQGRGTEAFF.

This CDR3 is CASSVSGDPYNEQFF. As DNA, the CDR3 is TGTGCCAGCAGTGTTAGCGGGGATCCCTACAATGAGCAGTTCTTC. The chain recombines TRBV6-1 with TRBJ2-1, with 8 bases identical to TRBD2. Trimming removed 4 bases from V and 2 bases from J; junction bases left unmatched: 4. CDR1 and CDR2 (germline): MNHNS, SASEGT. This CDR3 has 15 residues.

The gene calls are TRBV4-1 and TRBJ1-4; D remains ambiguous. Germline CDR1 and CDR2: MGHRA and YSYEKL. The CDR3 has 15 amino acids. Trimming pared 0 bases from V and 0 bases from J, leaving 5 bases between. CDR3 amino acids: CASSQDRATNEKLFF. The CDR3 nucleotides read TGCGCCAGCAGCCAAGACCGGGCAACTAATGAAAAACTGTTTTTT.

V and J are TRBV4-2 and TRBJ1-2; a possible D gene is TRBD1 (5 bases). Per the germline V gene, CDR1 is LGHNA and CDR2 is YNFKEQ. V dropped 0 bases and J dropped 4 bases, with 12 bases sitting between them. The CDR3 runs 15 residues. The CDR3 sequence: CASSQDFGQGYGYTF. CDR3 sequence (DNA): TGTGCCAGCAGCCAAGATTTTGGCCAGGGCTATGGCTACACCTTC.

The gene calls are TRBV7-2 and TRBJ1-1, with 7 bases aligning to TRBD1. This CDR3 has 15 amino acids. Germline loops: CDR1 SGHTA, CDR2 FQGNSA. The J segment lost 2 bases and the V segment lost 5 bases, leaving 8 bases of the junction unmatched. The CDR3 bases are TGTGCCAGCAGCCCTCAGACAGGGTTAAACACTGAAGCTTTCTTT. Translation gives CASSPQTGLNTEAFF.

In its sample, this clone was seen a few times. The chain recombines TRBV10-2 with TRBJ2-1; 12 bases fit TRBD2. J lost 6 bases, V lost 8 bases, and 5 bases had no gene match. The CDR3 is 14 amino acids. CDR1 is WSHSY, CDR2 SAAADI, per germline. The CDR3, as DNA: TGCGCCAGCTCGACTAGCGGGAGTGGCAATGAGCAGTTCTTC. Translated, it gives CASSTSGSGNEQFF.

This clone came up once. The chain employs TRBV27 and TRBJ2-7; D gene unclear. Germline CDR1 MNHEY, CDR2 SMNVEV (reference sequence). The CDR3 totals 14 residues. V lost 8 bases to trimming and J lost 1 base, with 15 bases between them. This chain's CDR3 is CASAESQTSYEQYF. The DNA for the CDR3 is TGTGCCAGCGCTGAAAGCCAGACTTCCTACGAGCAGTACTTC.

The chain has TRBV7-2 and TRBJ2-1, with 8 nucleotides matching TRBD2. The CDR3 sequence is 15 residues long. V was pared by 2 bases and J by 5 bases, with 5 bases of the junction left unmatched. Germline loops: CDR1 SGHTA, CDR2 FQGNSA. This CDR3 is CASSLIGTRDNEQFF. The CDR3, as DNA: TGTGCCAGCAGCTTAATCGGGACTAGAGACAATGAGCAGTTCTTC.

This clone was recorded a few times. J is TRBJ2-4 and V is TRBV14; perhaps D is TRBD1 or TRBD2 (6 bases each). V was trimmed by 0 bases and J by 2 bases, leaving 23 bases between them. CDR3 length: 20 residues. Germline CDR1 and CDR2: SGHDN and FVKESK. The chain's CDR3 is CASSQDRGLWRGSSKNIQYF. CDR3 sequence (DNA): TGTGCCAGCAGCCAAGATCGCGGGTTGTGGAGGGGGAGTTCCAAAAACATTCAGTACTTC.